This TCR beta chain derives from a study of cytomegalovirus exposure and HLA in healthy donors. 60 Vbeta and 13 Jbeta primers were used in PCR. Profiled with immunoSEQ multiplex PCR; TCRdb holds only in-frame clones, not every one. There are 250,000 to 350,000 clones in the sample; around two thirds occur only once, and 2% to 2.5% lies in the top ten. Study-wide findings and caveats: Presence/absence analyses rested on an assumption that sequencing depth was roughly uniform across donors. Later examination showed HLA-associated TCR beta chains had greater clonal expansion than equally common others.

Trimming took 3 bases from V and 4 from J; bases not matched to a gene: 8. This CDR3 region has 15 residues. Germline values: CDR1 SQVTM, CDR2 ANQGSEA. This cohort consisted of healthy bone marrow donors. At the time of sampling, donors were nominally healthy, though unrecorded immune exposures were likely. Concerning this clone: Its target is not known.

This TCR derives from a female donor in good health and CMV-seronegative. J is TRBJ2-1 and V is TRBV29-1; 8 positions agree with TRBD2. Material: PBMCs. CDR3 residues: CSVEIRSGSYNEQFF. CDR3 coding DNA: TGCAGCGTTGAGATACGAAGCGGGAGTTACAATGAGCAGTTCTTC.